This entry lists 18 T cell receptor beta chains sequenced from one sample in a study of cytomegalovirus exposure and HLA in healthy donors. PCR was performed using 60 Vbeta and 13 Jbeta primers. Generated by immunoSEQ multiplex PCR, the TCRdb table keeps only in-frame clones and is missing some. The data show roughly 150,000 clones, about 72% seen once. The material sequenced was PBMCs. The source is a man aged 45-60 years in good health and CMV-seropositive.

The V and J genes are TRBV4-3 and TRBJ2-3; tentatively, D is TRBD2 (6 bases). Looked up from germline, CDR1 is LGHNA and CDR2 is YSLEER. V lost 1 base and J lost 0, with 11 bases in between. This CDR3 region has 16 residues. CDR3 bases: TGCGCCAGCAGCCAAGCCCCTCTAGCGAGCACAGATACGCAGTATTTT. Protein product: CASSQAPLASTDTQYF.

J is TRBJ1-5 and V is TRBV5-5; 7 nucleotides line up with TRBD1. The V segment lost 0 bases and the J segment 1 base; nucleotides outside the gene matches: 1. The CDR3 is made up of 15 amino acids. Germline V gene lookup returns CDR1 SGHKS and CDR2 YYEKEE (reference sequence). The CDR3 sequence: CASSLVGQSNQPQHF. The CDR3 DNA reads as TGTGCCAGCAGCTTGGTGGGACAGAGCAATCAGCCCCAGCATTTT.

The J gene is TRBJ1-3, the V gene TRBV11-2; 7 nucleotides line up with TRBD1. The germline CDR1 and CDR2 sequences are SGHAT and FQNNGV. V lost 4 bases to trimming and J lost 0 bases; unmatched junction nucleotides: 6. The length of the CDR3 is 16 residues. The CDR3 nucleotides are TGTGCCAGCAGCTCCGTGGGACAGTACTCTGGAAACACCATATATTTT. Protein product: CASSSVGQYSGNTIYF.

The CDR3 region has the DNA TGTGCCAGCAGCCCAGACAGGAGCTATGCTGAAGCTTTCTTT. Translated, it gives CASSPDRSYAEAFF. This chain links TRBV7-9 with TRBJ1-1; TRBD1 is a possible D gene (6 bases). With 5 bases removed from V and 6 bases from J, the gap between germline ends came to 16 bases. The CDR3 sequence is 14 residues long. Per the germline V gene, CDR1 is SEHNR and CDR2 is FQNEAQ (reference sequence).

The V and J genes are TRBV28 and TRBJ1-4; weak D call: TRBD1 (5 bases). The CDR3 is made up of 16 amino acids. Trimming took off 3 bases at V and 3 bases at J, with 14 bases between the two ends. Germline CDR1 and CDR2: MDHEN and SYDVKM. The chain's CDR3 is CASSLQGFSANEKLFF. DNA for the CDR3: TGTGCCAGCAGTTTGCAGGGATTCTCAGCTAATGAAAAACTGTTTTTT.

The chain uses TRBV9 and TRBJ1-2; possibly TRBD1 for D (6 bases). The germline V gene encodes CDR1 SGDLS and CDR2 YYNGEE. CDR3 length equals 15 residues. V was shortened by 0 bases and J by 1 base, with 10 bases between the two germline ends. DNA of the CDR3: TGTGCCAGCAGCGTAGACGGGGGGCTTAACTATGGCTACACCTTC. Its protein is CASSVDGGLNYGYTF.

The chain recombines TRBV5-6 with TRBJ2-5, with 10 bases lining up with TRBD1. Germline CDR1 reads SGHDT; CDR2 reads YYEEEE. With 4 bases clipped from V and 5 bases from J, the junction kept 11 bases outside the gene matches. CDR3 size: 16 residues. CDR3 loop: CASSPLGGTGEETQYF. Written as DNA, the CDR3 is TGTGCCAGCAGCCCGCTCGGCGGGACAGGGGAGGAGACCCAGTACTTC.

This sequence joins TRBV7-9 and TRBJ2-7; tentative D call: TRBD2 (5 bases). The CDR3 extends over 13 amino acids. V was pared by 5 bases and J by 1 base, with 9 bases between. CDR1 SEHNR and CDR2 FQNEAQ come from the germline V gene (reference sequence). CDR3 amino acids: CASSPADSYEQYF. Here the CDR3 DNA reads TGTGCCAGCAGCCCAGCGGATTCCTACGAGCAGTACTTC.

This clone has only a few counts. The chain joins TRBV4-1 to TRBJ2-3; the D gene is possibly TRBD1 (6 bases). CDR3 length equals 16 residues. Looked up from germline, CDR1 is MGHRA and CDR2 is YSYEKL. Trimming pared 4 bases from V and 0 bases from J, leaving 14 bases between. DNA of the CDR3: TGCGCCAGCAGCCTACGGACAGAAACTAGCACAGATACGCAGTATTTT. Protein sequence: CASSLRTETSTDTQYF.

V and J are TRBV9 and TRBJ2-5; TRBD2 matches at 7 bases. The CDR3 sequence is 12 residues long. The V and J ends lost 3 bases and 7 bases, in that order; junction bases with no gene match: 3. Germline assignment: CDR1 SGDLS and CDR2 YYNGEE. CDR3 protein: CASSGGGTTQYF. The DNA of the CDR3 is TGTGCCAGCAGCGGGGGGGGGACGACCCAGTACTTC.

V and J are TRBV4-3 and TRBJ1-5; 9 positions agree with TRBD1. V lost 4 bases, J lost 5 bases, and 15 bases stayed unmatched. The germline V gene encodes CDR1 LGHNA and CDR2 YSLEER. CDR3 length: 18 residues. The CDR3 nucleotides read TGCGCCAGCAGCCTGTATATCCGGGACAGGGTAGGGGATCAGCCCCAGCATTTT. Its protein is CASSLYIRDRVGDQPQHF.

V is TRBV7-2 and J is TRBJ1-1; D not certain. Trimming took off 6 bases at V and 0 bases at J, with 5 bases between the two ends. The CDR3 consists of 12 residues. Germline V gives CDR1 SGHTA, CDR2 FQGNSA. The CDR3 DNA is TGTGCCAGCAGATTCATGAACACTGAAGCTTTCTTT. This sequence encodes CASRFMNTEAFF.

The chain carries TRBV9 and TRBJ2-5; 8 nucleotides agree with TRBD2. This CDR3 comprises 15 residues. Germline V gene sequence: CDR1 SGDLS, CDR2 YYNGEE. J gave up 1 base and V 0 bases, and 2 bases lay outside the gene matches. Here the CDR3 reads CASSVAGGIQETQYF. The CDR3 DNA follows: TGTGCCAGCAGCGTAGCGGGGGGGATCCAAGAGACCCAGTACTTC.

This clone was detected only a few times. V and J are TRBV6-5 and TRBJ1-5; D remains ambiguous. Germline CDR1 reads MNHEY; CDR2 reads SVGAGI. V dropped 0 bases and J dropped 0 bases, with 6 bases sitting between them. There are 15 residues in the CDR3. This CDR3 is CASSYSQYSNQPQHF. CDR3 coding DNA: TGTGCCAGCAGTTACTCCCAGTATAGCAATCAGCCCCAGCATTTT.

The gene calls are TRBV7-8 and TRBJ1-5; D unresolved. V was cut by 5 bases and J by 0 bases, with 8 bases left in between. The CDR3 is 14 residues long. Germline CDR1 SGHVS, CDR2 FQNEAQ. CDR3 in DNA: TGTGCCAGCAGCCATACAGATAGCAATCAGCCCCAGCATTTT. Translated, it gives CASSHTDSNQPQHF.

The V gene is TRBV11-2, the J gene TRBJ1-2; D is unclear. Germline loops: CDR1 SGHAT, CDR2 FQNNGV. The CDR3 sequence is 11 residues long. Trimming shortened V by 4 bases and J by 5 bases, and 5 bases separated the two germline ends. The CDR3 region has the DNA TGTGCCAGCAGCTCAGGATATGGCTACACCTTC. As protein: CASSSGYGYTF.

V gene TRBV7-8 combines with J gene TRBJ2-5, with TRBD2 matching over 9 bases. Germline assignment: CDR1 SGHVS and CDR2 FQNEAQ. With 2 bases clipped from V and 5 bases from J, the junction kept 6 bases outside the gene matches. The CDR3 runs to 15 residues. This CDR3 is CASSLSAGGRETQYF. In DNA form, the CDR3 reads TGTGCCAGCAGCTTATCGGCGGGGGGGCGGGAGACCCAGTACTTC.

The V call is TRBV2, the J call TRBJ1-1; D is uncertain. Germline-derived CDR1 and CDR2 are SNHLY and FYNNEI. The CDR3 covers 14 residues. V lost 5 bases and J lost 4, with 14 bases in between. CDR3 coding DNA: TGTGCCAGCAGTCCACCTAGAGGCGGCACTGAAGCTTTCTTT. Protein: CASSPPRGGTEAFF. The full variable domain, completed using reference TRBV2 and TRBJ1-1, is EPEVTQTPSHQVTQMGQEVILRCVPISNHLYFYWYRQILGQKVEFLVSFYNNEISEKSEIFDDQFSVERPDGSNFTLKIRSTKLEDSAMYFCASSPPRGGTEAFFGQGTRLTVV.